These 20 T cell receptor beta chains were all obtained from the same sample, sequenced in a study of blood T cell repertoires in COVID-19. Sequenced by immunoSEQ multiplex PCR; TCRdb stores in-frame clones only, minus some. The data contain around 200,000 clones, about 89% of them singletons. Sequences were obtained from peripheral blood. The receptor set was obtained from a man in his sixties or seventies with acute or convalescent COVID-19.

This clone has only one observation. This chain links TRBV30 with TRBJ1-2; D is possibly TRBD1 (6 bases). This CDR3 region has 11 residues. Germline values: CDR1 GTSNPN, CDR2 SVGIG (reference sequence). Trimming removed 1 base from V and 7 bases from J, with 7 bases in between. The CDR3 spells CAWSAGVGYTF. The CDR3 coding sequence is TGTGCCTGGAGTGCAGGGGTTGGCTACACCTTC.

The V gene is TRBV28, the J gene TRBJ2-5; 11 nucleotides agree with TRBD2. The V gene end was trimmed by 6 bases and the J gene end by 5 bases; junction bases not matched to a gene: 8. CDR3 length equals 15 residues. Germline V gene lookup returns CDR1 MDHEN and CDR2 SYDVKM. This chain's CDR3 is CASRPSGGSPETQYF. Written as DNA, the CDR3 is TGTGCCAGCAGACCTAGCGGGGGGTCTCCCGAGACCCAGTACTTC.

The rearrangement joins TRBV25-1 to TRBJ2-7; D call uncertain. Germline assignment: CDR1 MGHDK and CDR2 SYGVNS. The CDR3 is 12 amino acids. The V end was cut by 5 bases, the J end by 2 bases, with 7 bases between. In nucleotides, the CDR3 is TGTGCCAGCAGTTTAGAGACCTACGAGCAGTACTTC. Protein product: CASSLETYEQYF.

This clone showed up just a few times. The V gene is TRBV5-5, the J gene TRBJ1-5, with D perhaps matching TRBD1 (6 bases). CDR1 is SGHKS, CDR2 YYEKEE, per germline (reference sequence). The CDR3 extends over 16 amino acids. Trimming stripped 6 bases from V and 1 base from J, with 17 bases between. The CDR3 coding sequence is TGTGCCAGCACGCTGGGGGCAGGGGCGAGCAATCAGCCCCAGCATTTT. Translating it yields CASTLGAGASNQPQHF.

This clone occurred once. This chain uses TRBV29-1 with TRBJ2-1; 10 bases are a match to TRBD2. The CDR3 contains 14 residues. J gave up 3 bases and V 6 bases, and 5 bases lay outside the gene matches. The V gene's germline CDR1 is SQVTM and CDR2 ANQGSEA. Here the CDR3 reads CSVRSGGDYNEQFF. The CDR3 DNA sequence: TGCAGCGTAAGAAGCGGGGGGGACTACAATGAGCAGTTCTTC.

J is TRBJ1-1 and V is TRBV11-2, with TRBD1 identical over 7 bases. The CDR3 spans 14 residues. Looked up from germline, CDR1 is SGHAT and CDR2 is FQNNGV. V lost 0 bases, J lost 4 bases, and 2 bases stayed unmatched. CDR3 in DNA: TGTGCCAGCAGCTTAGATCCAGGGGGCACTGAAGCTTTCTTT. It translates to CASSLDPGGTEAFF.

V and J are TRBV5-1 and TRBJ2-5; no clear D. Trimming cost V 1 base and J 4 bases, with 11 bases left between them. The CDR3 contains 14 residues. Germline assignment: CDR1 SGHRS and CDR2 YFSETQ. The CDR3 coding sequence is TGCGCCAGCAGCTTGTCCCTCCGGTCAGAGACCCAGTACTTC. The encoded protein is CASSLSLRSETQYF.

The chain is built from TRBV18 and TRBJ1-1; D remains ambiguous. The germline V and J ends were trimmed by 3 bases and 3 bases, with 11 bases remaining between them. The germline V gene has CDR1 KGHSH and CDR2 LQKENI. The length of the CDR3 is 14 residues. The CDR3 sequence: CASSPDYSDTEAFF. CDR3 coding DNA: TGTGCCAGCTCACCGGACTACAGTGACACTGAAGCTTTCTTT.

The chain has TRBV5-1 and TRBJ2-1, with D possibly TRBD1 on 5 matching bases. V was trimmed by 5 bases and J by 3 bases, leaving 12 bases between them. Germline CDR1 SGHRS, CDR2 YFSETQ. CDR3 length equals 14 residues. The CDR3 reads CASSGAGLYNEQFF. In nucleotides, the CDR3 is TGCGCCAGCAGTGGGGCAGGGCTCTACAATGAGCAGTTCTTC.

The chain carries TRBV7-9 and TRBJ2-2; unclear D gene. This CDR3 region has 11 residues. Trimming left V 5 bases short and J 7 bases short, with 5 bases between. Germline CDR1 and CDR2: SEHNR and FQNEAQ (reference sequence). In nucleotides, the CDR3 is TGTGCCAGCAGCCCATTCGGGGAGCTGTTTTTT. Encoded protein: CASSPFGELFF.

The V call is TRBV5-4, the J call TRBJ2-1, with 9 bases identical to TRBD1. The germline V gene encodes CDR1 SGHNT and CDR2 YYREEE (reference sequence). Losses at the gene ends were 3 bases for V and 7 bases for J; bases not matched to a gene: 8. This CDR3 has 15 residues. The CDR3 region is CASSWWGQGENEQFF. The CDR3 DNA sequence: TGTGCCAGCAGCTGGTGGGGACAGGGAGAAAATGAGCAGTTCTTC.

V gene TRBV7-8 combines with J gene TRBJ1-6, with D maybe TRBD1 (6 bases). In germline, CDR1 is SGHVS, CDR2 FQNEAQ. V was trimmed by 1 base and J by 0 bases, leaving 10 bases between them. The CDR3 is made up of 17 amino acids. This chain's CDR3 is CASSLEGGSSYNSPLHF. The CDR3 DNA follows: TGTGCCAGCAGCTTAGAGGGGGGGAGCTCCTATAATTCACCCCTCCACTTT. The whole variable domain, remainder taken from reference TRBV7-8 and TRBJ1-6, is GAGVSQSPRYKVAKRGQDVALRCDPISGHVSLFWYQQALGQGPEFLTYFQNEAQLDKSGLPSDRFFAERPEGSVSTLKIQRTQQEDSAVYLCASSLEGGSSYNSPLHFGNGTRLTVT.

The chain is built from TRBV28 and TRBJ2-5; 7 nucleotides align to TRBD1. CDR1 and CDR2 (germline): MDHEN, SYDVKM. J was trimmed by 5 bases and V by 3 bases; bases with no gene match: 9. The length of the CDR3 is 15 residues. This chain's CDR3 is CASSFQQGYGETQYF. In DNA, the CDR3 is TGTGCCAGCAGTTTTCAACAGGGGTATGGGGAGACCCAGTACTTC.

J is TRBJ2-7 and V is TRBV5-1; 8 nucleotides line up with TRBD1. CDR1 is SGHRS, CDR2 YFSETQ, per germline. The V gene end was trimmed by 0 bases and the J gene end by 5 bases; junction bases not matched to a gene: 7. The CDR3 runs to 15 residues. CDR3 nucleotide sequence: TGCGCCAGCAGCTTGGAGGGCGACAGGGGCCACGAGCAGTACTTC. It codes for CASSLEGDRGHEQYF.

In this sample, this clone turned up a few times. The chain links TRBV3-1 (or the pseudogene TRBV3-2) to TRBJ2-1; 10 bases fit TRBD2. The CDR3 spans 15 residues. The trim removed 3 bases at V and 8 bases at J, leaving 7 bases unmatched. Looked up from germline, CDR1 is LGHDT and CDR2 is YNNKEL (reference sequence). The CDR3 spells CASSHSGTSAHEQFF. For the CDR3, the DNA is TGTGCCAGCAGCCATTCCGGGACTAGCGCCCATGAGCAGTTCTTC.

This CDR3 reads CASWARFSYEQYF. CDR3 in DNA: TGTGCCAGCTGGGCCAGGTTCTCCTACGAGCAGTACTTC. This chain joins TRBV6-5 and TRBJ2-7; D is ambiguous. V lost 8 bases to trimming and J lost 0 bases, with 11 bases between them. Germline lookup yields CDR1 MNHEY and CDR2 SVGAGI. The CDR3 is made up of 13 amino acids.

This clone was observed a few times. The V gene is TRBV24-1, the J gene TRBJ2-2, with D perhaps TRBD1 (5 bases). V gave up 4 bases and J gave up 6 bases, with 14 bases separating them. In germline, CDR1 is KGHDR, CDR2 SFDVKD. CDR3 length equals 15 residues. CDR3 in DNA: TGTGCCACCAGTGACACCAAGACCAGGGCCGGGGAGCTGTTTTTT. Its translation: CATSDTKTRAGELFF.

The chain couples TRBV10-1 to TRBJ2-2; maybe TRBD1 (5 bases). Germline V CDR1 and CDR2: WNHNN, SYGVQD (reference sequence). Trimming pared 3 bases from V and 5 bases from J, leaving 7 bases between. The CDR3 has 13 residues. In nucleotides, the CDR3 is TGCGCCAGCAGTGAAGGGGAAACCGGGGAGCTGTTTTTT. Its protein product is CASSEGETGELFF.

This clone was seen many times. The chain combines TRBV28 with TRBJ1-4; a weak D match, TRBD1 (5 bases). V was cut by 4 bases and J by 10 bases, with 16 bases left in between. The germline V gene encodes CDR1 MDHEN and CDR2 SYDVKM. CDR3 length equals 14 residues. CDR3 in DNA: TGTGCCAGCAGTTCCGACAGAGAATTAGGAAAACTGTTTTTT. Protein: CASSSDRELGKLFF. The full variable domain, with the rest looked up from reference TRBV28 and TRBJ1-4, is DVKVTQSSRYLVKRTGEKVFLECVQDMDHENMFWYRQDPGLGLRLIYFSYDVKMKEKGDIPEGYSVSREKKERFSLILESASTNQTSMYLCASSSDRELGKLFFGSGTQLSVL.

As concerns this clone: The sample holds other DNA sequences that translate to the same CDR3. This chain joins TRBV5-6 and TRBJ2-7; D is unresolved. The CDR3 length is 13 residues. V gave up 4 bases and J gave up 0 bases, with 8 bases separating them. CDR1 is SGHDT, CDR2 YYEEEE, per germline. CDR3 coding DNA: TGTGCCAGCAGCCCCCGCAGCTCCTACGAGCAGTACTTC. It specifies CASSPRSSYEQYF.